These 2 T cell receptor beta chains share one sample of origin, sequenced in a study of T cell responses to AZD1222 COVID-19 vaccine. Only in-frame clones appear in the TCRdb table, and some are missing; sequencing was by immunoSEQ multiplex PCR. The repertoire consists of approximately 170,000 clones, with over 85% occurring once and the leading ten covering more than 1.5%. Here the sequenced sample was peripheral blood, taken on day 0 of AZD1222 vaccination. The receptors originated from an adult in good health.

The V gene is TRBV29-1, the J gene TRBJ2-7; TRBD1 or TRBD2 may be the D gene (6 bases each). The V end was cut by 4 bases, the J end by 5 bases, with 15 bases between. Germline loops: CDR1 SQVTM, CDR2 ANQGSEA. This CDR3 has 13 residues. The CDR3 loop is CSVARGVSDEQYF. The CDR3 DNA reads as TGCAGCGTTGCTAGGGGGGTATCGGACGAGCAGTACTTC.

This chain links TRBV4-1 with TRBJ2-2, with 10 bases matching TRBD1. This CDR3 region has 17 residues. V shed 0 bases, J shed 5 bases, and the junction held 6 bases outside the gene matches. Germline CDR1 and CDR2: MGHRA and YSYEKL. The CDR3 DNA is TGCGCCAGCAGCCAAGACGGGTGGACAGGGGGAACCGGGGAGCTGTTTTTT. It encodes CASSQDGWTGGTGELFF.